This TCR beta chain was captured by sequencing in a study of shared clonotypes between healthy human individuals. Findings and caveats of the study: Limitation of the genetic and exposure-history diversity represented came from the few donors.

This clone was seen just once. Its matching antigen is unknown. The assay used deep level. Splitting of each subset's genomic DNA was done evenly across several immunoSEQ plates. In the original analysis: Junction-only immunoSEQ data arrived without quality scores, meaning filtering differed. Clones were read by immunoSEQ multiplex PCR, and TCRdb kept only the in-frame ones, dropping some. From that table come the V and J calls and clone size; the DNA was used to work out D and trimming. The data contain about 2,500,000 clones, just over 90% of them singletons. Germline trimming cut 2 bases from V and 5 bases from J; bases unmatched to any gene: 6. CDR1 and CDR2 from the germline V gene are SGHRS and YFSETQ. This CDR3 has 14 residues.

This TCR was sampled from a man between 18 and 29 years old in good health. The genes are TRBV5-1 and TRBJ2-7; 8 bases match TRBD1. Sequenced input: naive CD4+ T cells sorted from blood. The sample's subset: CD45RA+ positively selected. The CDR3 reads CASSFGQGSHEQYF. The CDR3 DNA follows: TGCGCCAGCAGCTTTGGACAGGGATCCCACGAGCAGTACTTC.